This TCR beta chain was sequenced in a study of T cell changes during pregnancy in multiple sclerosis (dated by TCRdb to the late 2010s). For context, the study as a whole: In women with multiple sclerosis, the researchers looked at how the T cell repertoire shifted as pregnancy progressed.

For this clone: Its recognized antigen is unknown. Nothing much larger sits one base from this clone, and base qualities are not available.

The protocol used for the library was the immunoSEQ multiplex PCR assay. TCRdb stores this immuneACCESS table with in-frame sequences only. Part of the clones is absent; in the studies checked, under half of the shortfall reflects unresolved V genes, and no reason is known for the rest. This sample lists roughly 48,000 clones; approximately 92% were detected once. In total, the top ten clones hold under 0.3% of the sample. The germline V gene (reference sequence) specifies SGHNT as CDR1 and YYREEE as CDR2. From cysteine to phenylalanine, the CDR3 is 15 amino acids long. This entry keeps only the CDR3 DNA: 45 bases, framed from base 1. A distance of 12 bases separates the germline ends of V and J, which lose 0 bases and 4 bases respectively.

Specimen: CD4+ T cells from peripheral blood mononuclear cells, collected in the third trimester of pregnancy. This TCR came from a female donor with multiple sclerosis, enrolled in a pregnancy study. Recombination joined TRBV5-4 with TRBJ2-3; TRBD1 could be the D gene, as 6 bases match. DNA sequence: TGTGCCAGCAGCTTGGAAGGGGGTTGGGCAGATACGCAGTATTTT. Translated, this gives CASSLEGGWADTQYF.